This paragraph covers one T cell receptor beta chain sequence. Its antigen is unidentified. Time point specified: week 11, during vaccination. Vaccine doses each comprised 300 ug of mutant IDH1 20-mer peptide, with topical imiquimod. V lost 2 bases to trimming and J lost 6 bases; unmatched junction nucleotides: 2. The CDR3 runs 12 residues. CDR1 and CDR2 (germline): SGHRS, YFSETQ. Assay: immunoSEQ multiplex PCR; the TCRdb copy retains only in-frame clones and omits some. The top ten clones hold approximately 9.1% of a sample with about 66,000 clones, approximately 88% of them seen once. This sample is drawn from a study of a mutant IDH1 vaccine in newly diagnosed glioma. Study overall: Antecedent treatment encompassed radiotherapy, temozolomide, or their combination; the majority received both.

This sequence originates from a woman aged 45-65 years with glioma. Source: PBMCs, taken from a glioma patient whose treatment included an IDH1 peptide vaccine. The chain employs TRBV5-1 and TRBJ2-7, with 7 bases aligning to TRBD1. CDR3 sequence: CASSFSGGEQYF. The DNA for the CDR3 is TGCGCCAGCAGCTTTTCAGGGGGCGAGCAGTACTTC.